Listed below are T cell receptor beta chains from one sample, sequenced in a study of OX40 agonist ivuxolimab in advanced cancers. Profiled with immunoSEQ multiplex PCR; TCRdb holds only in-frame clones, not every one. In the table there are roughly 20,000 clones, 79% of which are singletons. Here the sequenced sample was CD4+ or CD8+ T cells sorted from blood, taken in a trial of the OX40 agonist ivuxolimab. The receptors stem from an adult with an advanced solid tumor such as melanoma, head and neck, liver or kidney cancer. CDR3s include the opening cysteine and the closing phenylalanine or tryptophan. Fields, in order: J gene, clone size, V gene, CDR3 protein. Rows may omit the clone size; those that give it use once, few, many or a size class.

TRBJ2-5,few,TRBV14,CASSQVGSGGPEYF
TRBJ2-7,NA,TRBV15,CATSAGIEQYF
TRBJ1-2,NA,TRBV6-6,CASSPEGYTF
TRBJ2-3,NA,TRBV5-6,CASSLDGPLTTDTQYF
TRBJ1-2,NA,TRBV5-6,CASSAGGRYGYTF
TRBJ2-7,medium-sized,TRBV29-1,CSVVLYEQYF
TRBJ1-5,once,TRBV10-3,CAISAQTGREAQHF
TRBJ2-3,NA,TRBV4-1,CASSLIYFTDTQYF
TRBJ2-7,few,TRBV18,CASSPSGTALYEQYF
TRBJ1-6,NA,TRBV27,CASSSTRQGSSPLHF
TRBJ2-1,NA,TRBV29-1,CSVEGGLWGSYNEQFF
TRBJ1-6,NA,TRBV10-3,CATGPSLDFNSPLHF